These 19 T cell receptor beta chains originate from one sample sequenced in a study of T cells in Graves' hyperthyroidism and ophthalmopathy. TCR beta CDR3 sequences were amplified from RNA transcripts. During a first-round RT-PCR of the TCR CDR3, the HTBI primer set was used. TCRdb re-called the multiplex PCR reads with MiXCR, one entry per CDR3 protein. The sample contains 350,000 to 400,000 distinct CDR3 sequences, 15% to 20% of which appear only once. Sequencing was done on a sample of blood. The receptors come from a woman between 18 and 29 years old with Graves' hyperthyroidism.

The chain links TRBV15 to TRBJ2-5; D is possibly TRBD1 (5 bases). The CDR3 spans 13 residues. Germline CDR1 reads LNHNV; CDR2 reads YYDKDF (reference sequence). The V end lost 2 bases, the J end lost 5 bases, and 9 bases lay between the germline ends. The DNA for the CDR3 is TGTGCCACCAGCAGATTCTCAGGGGAGACCCAGTACTTC. Protein sequence: CATSRFSGETQYF.

About this clonotype itself: It may be a read error: a sequence one base away is much more abundant. The rearrangement joins TRBV20-1 to TRBJ2-4; a possible D gene is TRBD1 (6 bases). The length of the CDR3 is 15 residues. Germline V gene data show CDR1 as DFQATT and CDR2 as SNEGSKA (reference sequence). CDR3 loop: CSARDSRGAKNIKYF. In nucleotides, the CDR3 is TGCAGTGCTAGAGATTCCAGGGGAGCCAAAAACATTAAGTACTTC.

This clonotype occurred many times. This rearrangement joins TRBV20-1 to TRBJ2-2, with D possibly matching TRBD2 (7 bases). CDR1 and CDR2 (germline): DFQATT, SNEGSKA (reference sequence). The CDR3 loop spans 14 amino acids. With 1 base removed from V and 5 bases from J, the gap between germline ends came to 11 bases. The CDR3 sequence is CSARAGGRTGELFF. The CDR3 coding sequence is TGCAGTGCTAGAGCGGGGGGCCGAACCGGGGAGCTGTTTTTT.

The sample holds many counts of this clonotype. V gene TRBV11-2 combines with J gene TRBJ2-2; D unresolved. The length of the CDR3 is 13 residues. Germline V CDR1 and CDR2: SGHAT, FQNNGV. Trimming removed 6 bases at V and 2 bases at J, with 7 bases between. CDR3 sequence: CASSFSNTGELFF. The DNA for the CDR3 is TGTGCCAGCAGTTTTTCAAACACCGGGGAGCTGTTTTTT.

The V call is TRBV4-1, the J call TRBJ1-1; TRBD1 matches 7 bases. The CDR3 contains 18 residues. The V segment lost 5 bases and the J segment 5 bases; nucleotides outside the gene matches: 20. From germline, CDR1 is MGHRA and CDR2 YSYEKL. The CDR3 coding sequence is TGCGCCAGCAGCACCCGAGACAGGGAAGCTGGGACGGGGACTGAAGCTTTCTTT. Residues: CASSTRDREAGTGTEAFF.

This clonotype was detected many times. The CDR3 DNA sequence: TGCGCCAGCAGCCCAAGCGCGGGACAGCAGAATCAGCCCCAGCATTTT. Protein product: CASSPSAGQQNQPQHF. The chain uses TRBV4-1 and TRBJ1-5; 7 nucleotides agree with TRBD1. The CDR3 extends over 16 amino acids. The germline V gene encodes CDR1 MGHRA and CDR2 YSYEKL. J lost 4 bases, V lost 4 bases, and 10 bases had no gene match.

The CDR3 reads CASSSQPPWSSYNSPLHF. The DNA for the CDR3 is TGTGCCAGCAGTTCGCAACCTCCATGGAGCTCCTATAATTCACCCCTCCACTTT. The chain has TRBV27 and TRBJ1-6, with D hard to call. Trimming pared 4 bases from V and 0 bases from J, leaving 16 bases between. The CDR3 extends over 18 amino acids. Germline assignment: CDR1 MNHEY and CDR2 SMNVEV (reference sequence).

This clonotype has a count of ten or more. V and J are TRBV11-2 and TRBJ2-7, with no clear D. The V end lost 5 bases, the J end lost 6 bases, and 11 bases lay between the germline ends. Germline V gives CDR1 SGHAT, CDR2 FQNNGV. The CDR3 contains 12 residues. CDR3 loop: CASSAAGSEQYF. The CDR3 DNA reads as TGTGCCAGCAGCGCAGCAGGCAGCGAGCAGTACTTC.

This clonotype occurred many times. This chain joins TRBV28 and TRBJ1-1; D is unresolved. The V gene's germline CDR1 is MDHEN and CDR2 SYDVKM. This CDR3 region has 16 residues. Trimming pared 6 bases from V and 1 base from J, leaving 18 bases between. CDR3 amino acids: CASSPSPSYPNTEAFF. The CDR3 region has the DNA TGTGCCAGCAGCCCCTCCCCGTCCTACCCGAACACTGAAGCTTTCTTT.

This clonotype was seen ten or more times. The chain carries TRBV11-2 and TRBJ1-2, with TRBD1 matching over 7 bases. The CDR3 runs to 16 residues. Germline V gene sequence: CDR1 SGHAT, CDR2 FQNNGV. The V segment lost 4 bases and the J segment 1 base; nucleotides outside the gene matches: 9. The CDR3 reads CASSWARTGRNYGYTF. The CDR3 DNA reads as TGTGCCAGCAGCTGGGCTAGGACAGGTCGTAACTATGGCTACACCTTC.

In regard to this clonotype: The final CDR3 position lacks the conserved phenylalanine or tryptophan, pointing to a likely read error. J is TRBJ2-7 and V is TRBV9; D is tentatively TRBD1 or TRBD2 (5 bases each). Germline assignment: CDR1 SGDLS and CDR2 YYNGEE. Between the trimmed V and J ends, which lost 4 bases and 1 base, there was a span of 12 bases. The CDR3 totals 14 residues. The CDR3 loop reads CASSNRDGSYEQYY. CDR3 in DNA: TGTGCCAGCAGCAACCGGGACGGATCCTACGAGCAGTACTAC.

This clonotype was seen many times. The chain employs TRBV18 and TRBJ1-1; possible D gene TRBD1, 6 bases. Trimming stripped 3 bases from V and 5 bases from J, with 16 bases between. CDR1 is KGHSH, CDR2 LQKENI, per germline. CDR3 size: 15 residues. CDR3 nucleotides: TGTGCCAGCTCACCCCAGAACAGGGTAGGGACTGAAGCTTTCTTT. Its translation: CASSPQNRVGTEAFF.

The chain links TRBV5-1 to TRBJ2-5, with 10 positions matching TRBD2. The CDR3 contains 15 residues. Germline assignment: CDR1 SGHRS and CDR2 YFSETQ. V was clipped by 0 bases and J by 4 bases; unmatched bases: 3. The CDR3 bases are TGCGCCAGCAGCTTGGTTCTAGCGGGGGCAGAGACCCAGTACTTC. Translated, it gives CASSLVLAGAETQYF.

In its sample, this clonotype was seen many times. V is TRBV28 and J is TRBJ2-4; 10 nucleotides match TRBD2. Looked up from germline, CDR1 is MDHEN and CDR2 is SYDVKM. V shed 1 base, J shed 4 bases, and the junction held 4 bases outside the gene matches. This CDR3 spans 16 amino acids. The CDR3 bases are TGTGCCAGCAGTTTATCGGCTAGCGGGGGAAAAAACATTCAGTACTTC. Translated, it gives CASSLSASGGKNIQYF.

The chain carries TRBV10-3 and TRBJ2-5, with unresolved D. Germline assignment: CDR1 ENHRY and CDR2 SYGVKD. There are 11 residues in the CDR3. V dropped 10 bases and J dropped 4 bases, with 10 bases sitting between them. CDR3 coding DNA: TGTGCCACCGGGTCCAGAGAGACCCAGTACTTC. Translation: CATGSRETQYF.

This clonotype occurred many times. The genes are TRBV20-1 and TRBJ2-7, with 8 bases lining up with TRBD2. Germline values: CDR1 DFQATT, CDR2 SNEGSKA (reference sequence). V lost 6 bases, J lost 1 base, and 14 bases stayed unmatched. The CDR3 runs to 16 residues. The CDR3, as DNA: TGCAGTGCGAGGCCTTATAGCGGGGTGCTATCCTACGAGCAGTACTTC. Its protein is CSARPYSGVLSYEQYF.

This clonotype has a count of ten or more. The J gene is TRBJ1-1, the V gene TRBV2; weak D call: TRBD1 (5 bases). Germline CDR1 reads SNHLY; CDR2 reads FYNNEI. V was shortened by 6 bases and J by 3 bases, with 14 bases between the two germline ends. This CDR3 is 14 amino acids long. Written as DNA, the CDR3 is TGTGCCAGCAGCCCTTCCTTGGGGGACACTGAAGCTTTCTTT. Amino acids: CASSPSLGDTEAFF.

V gene TRBV29-1 combines with J gene TRBJ1-2; 9 bases agree with TRBD1. J was trimmed by 4 bases and V by 0 bases; bases with no gene match: 15. CDR1 and CDR2 from the germline V gene are SQVTM and ANQGSEA. There are 18 residues in the CDR3. The CDR3 region is CSVEDRFSRDRVAYGYTF. In DNA, the CDR3 is TGCAGCGTTGAAGATCGGTTTTCCCGGGACAGGGTCGCCTATGGCTACACCTTC.

J is TRBJ1-1 and V is TRBV28; possibly TRBD1 for D (6 bases). CDR1 is MDHEN, CDR2 SYDVKM, per germline. Trimming pared 7 bases from V and 3 bases from J, leaving 12 bases between. The CDR3 sequence is 13 residues long. The chain's CDR3 is CASTRDTHTEAFF. The CDR3 DNA reads TGTGCCAGCACCCGGGACACCCACACTGAAGCTTTCTTT.